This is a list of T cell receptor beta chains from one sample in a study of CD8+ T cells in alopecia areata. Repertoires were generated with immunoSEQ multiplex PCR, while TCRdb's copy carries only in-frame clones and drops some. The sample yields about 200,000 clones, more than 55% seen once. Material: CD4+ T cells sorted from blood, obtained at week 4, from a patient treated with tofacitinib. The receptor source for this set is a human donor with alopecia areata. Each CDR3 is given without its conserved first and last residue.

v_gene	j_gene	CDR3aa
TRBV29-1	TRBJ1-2	SIESGAEGYT
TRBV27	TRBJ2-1	ASSLLPGTSGGYYNEQF
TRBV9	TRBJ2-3	ASSAQQGADTQY
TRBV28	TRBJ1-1	ASSFRQRNTEAF
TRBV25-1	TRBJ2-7	ASSEGQGPYEEQY
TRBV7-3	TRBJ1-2	ASSLGGTGGTNYGYT
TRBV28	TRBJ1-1	ASSLWSTGRTEAF
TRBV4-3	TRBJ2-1	ASSQLTSGVNEQF
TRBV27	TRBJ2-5	ASSLAGGRGTETQY
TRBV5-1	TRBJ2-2	ASSRDTGELF
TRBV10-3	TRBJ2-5	AISEHETQY
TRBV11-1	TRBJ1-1	ASSLKIGTEAF
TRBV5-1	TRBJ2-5	ASSFAETQY
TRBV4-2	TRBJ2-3	AGRGAAYTDTQY
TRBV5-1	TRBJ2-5	ASSPGPGSQETQY
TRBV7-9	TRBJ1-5	ASSSFGTGGNQPQH
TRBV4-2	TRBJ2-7	ASSRQTGSYEQY
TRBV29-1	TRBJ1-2	SVGAPNYGYT
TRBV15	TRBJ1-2	ATSSDSYYGYT
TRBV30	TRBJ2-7	AWSARDEQY
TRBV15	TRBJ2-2	AISMTANTGELF
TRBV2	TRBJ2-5	ASMRDSQETQY
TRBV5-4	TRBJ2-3	ASSLGYSSSTDTQY
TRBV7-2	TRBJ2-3	ASRRGGGADTQY
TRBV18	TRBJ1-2	ASSPQVTGTYYGYT
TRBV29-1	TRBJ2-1	SVGGTGANEQF
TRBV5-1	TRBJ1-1	ASSSGQTEAF
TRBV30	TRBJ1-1	AWSPGTGDTEAF
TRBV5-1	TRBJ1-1	ASSPDTTQNTEAF
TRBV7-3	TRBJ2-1	ASSLKGKRGATYNEQF
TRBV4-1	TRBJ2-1	ASSRLAGGLDEQF
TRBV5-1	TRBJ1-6	ANPGQGPSDSPLH
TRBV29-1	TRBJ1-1	SVEGMPGRPNTEAF
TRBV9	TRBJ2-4	ASSETSGGRLAKNIQY
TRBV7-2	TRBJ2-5	ASRKVETQY
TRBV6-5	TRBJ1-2	ASSPGHFRVGYT
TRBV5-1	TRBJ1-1	ASSLESIGVGTEAF
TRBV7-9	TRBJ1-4	ASSSGPHEKLF
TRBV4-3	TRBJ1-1	ASSRWTGINTEAF
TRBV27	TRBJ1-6	ASRRGQDPPLH
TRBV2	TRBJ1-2	ASSELSRGYT
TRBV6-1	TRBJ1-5	ASSDTGGNQPQH
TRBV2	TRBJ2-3	ASSSRLARDTQY
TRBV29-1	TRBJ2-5	SVEDPYRGGETQY
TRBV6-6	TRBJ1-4	ASFRVREKLF
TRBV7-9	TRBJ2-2	ASRNSRTGELF
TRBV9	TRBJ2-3	ASSVEGVSTDTQY
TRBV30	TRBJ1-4	AWSVRGGIEKLF
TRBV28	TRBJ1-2	ASSLGTDYGYT
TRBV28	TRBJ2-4	ASSLGQIQY
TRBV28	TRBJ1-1	ASSLEGTEAF
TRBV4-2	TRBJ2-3	ASSQDLPSDTQY
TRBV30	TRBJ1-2	AWPGQGESGYT
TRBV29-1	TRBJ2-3	SVVYLAGRTDTQY
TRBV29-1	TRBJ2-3	SVGVAVLDTQY
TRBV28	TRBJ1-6	ASSEGRAFKTGNSPLH
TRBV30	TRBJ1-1	AWSGRSNTEAF